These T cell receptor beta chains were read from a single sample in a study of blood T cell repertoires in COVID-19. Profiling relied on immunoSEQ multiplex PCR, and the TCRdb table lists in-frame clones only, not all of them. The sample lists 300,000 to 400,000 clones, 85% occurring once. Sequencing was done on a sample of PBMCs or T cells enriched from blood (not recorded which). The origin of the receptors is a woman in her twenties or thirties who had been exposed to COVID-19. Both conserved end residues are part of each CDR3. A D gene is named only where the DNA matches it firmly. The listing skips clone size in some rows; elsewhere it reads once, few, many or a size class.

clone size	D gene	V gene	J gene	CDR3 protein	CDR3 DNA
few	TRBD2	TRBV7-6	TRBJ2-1	CASQPGLANNEQFF	TGTGCCAGCCAACCGGGACTAGCTAACAATGAGCAGTTCTTC
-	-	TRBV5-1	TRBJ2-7	CASSHTPAIEQYF	TGCGCCAGCAGCCACACACCCGCCATCGAGCAGTACTTC
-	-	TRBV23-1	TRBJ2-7	CARHRVGSFSYEQYF	TGCGCCAGACACAGGGTAGGTTCATTTTCCTACGAGCAGTACTTC
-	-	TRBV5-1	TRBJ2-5	CASRVLQETQYF	TGCGCCAGCAGGGTCCTACAAGAGACCCAGTACTTC
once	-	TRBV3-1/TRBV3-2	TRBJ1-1	CASSQGRHNTEAFF	TGTGCCAGCAGCCAAGGAAGACACAACACTGAAGCTTTCTTT
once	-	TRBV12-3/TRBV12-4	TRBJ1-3	CATGVGIGNTIYF	TGTGCCACCGGGGTAGGGATCGGAAACACCATATATTTT
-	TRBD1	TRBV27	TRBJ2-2	CASIPGTGVAGELFF	TGTGCCAGCATTCCCGGGACAGGGGTCGCCGGGGAGCTGTTTTTT
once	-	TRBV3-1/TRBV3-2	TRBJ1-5	CASSRNARGVILGNQPQHF	TGTGCCAGCAGCCGTAATGCCAGGGGTGTCATCTTAGGGAATCAGCCCCAGCATTTT
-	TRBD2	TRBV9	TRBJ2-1	CASSTAGGTYNEQFF	TGTGCCAGCAGCACAGCGGGGGGAACCTACAATGAGCAGTTCTTC
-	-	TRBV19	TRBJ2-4	CASSMAGLDKNIQYF	TGTGCCAGTAGTATGGCAGGGCTCGACAAAAACATTCAGTACTTC
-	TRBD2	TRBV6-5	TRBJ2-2	CAGQGLAGPGGELFF	TGTGCCGGCCAGGGACTAGCGGGACCTGGCGGGGAGCTGTTTTTT
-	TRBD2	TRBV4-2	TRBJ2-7	CASSPYTASGGGSYEQYF	TGTGCCAGCAGCCCCTATACGGCTAGCGGGGGGGGGTCCTACGAGCAGTACTTC
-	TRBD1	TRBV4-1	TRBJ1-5	CASSPYRGINQPQHF	TGCGCCAGCAGCCCCTACAGGGGAATCAATCAGCCCCAGCATTTT
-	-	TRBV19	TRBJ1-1	CASSYPGLNTEAFF	TGTGCCAGTAGTTACCCGGGGTTGAACACTGAAGCTTTCTTT